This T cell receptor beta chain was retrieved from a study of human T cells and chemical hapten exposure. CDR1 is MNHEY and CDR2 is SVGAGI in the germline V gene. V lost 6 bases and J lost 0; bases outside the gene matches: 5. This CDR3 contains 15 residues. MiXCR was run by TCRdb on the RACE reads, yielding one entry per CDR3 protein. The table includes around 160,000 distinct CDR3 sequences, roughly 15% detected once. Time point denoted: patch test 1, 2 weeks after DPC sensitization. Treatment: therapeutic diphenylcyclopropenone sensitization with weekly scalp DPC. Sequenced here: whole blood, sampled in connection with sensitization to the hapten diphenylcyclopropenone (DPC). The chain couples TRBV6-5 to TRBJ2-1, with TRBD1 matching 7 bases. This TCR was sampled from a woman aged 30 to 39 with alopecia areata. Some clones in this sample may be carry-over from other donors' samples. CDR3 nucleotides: TGTGCCAGCAGCAACAGGGGTCTCTCCTACAATGAGCAGTTCTTC. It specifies CASSNRGLSYNEQFF.